This T cell receptor beta chain was recovered during a study of technical replicates of blood from several donors. V lost 2 bases to trimming and J lost 3 bases, with 10 bases between them. Germline V lookup: CDR1 MNHNS, CDR2 SASEGT. This CDR3 spans 14 amino acids. Method: immunoSEQ multiplex PCR; TCRdb's copy keeps in-frame clones and lacks some. The data contain tens of thousands of clones, roughly 93% of them singletons. The source material was PBMCs. The receptor was isolated from a human donor in good health. Some clones in this sample may be carry-over from other donors' samples. The chain is built from TRBV6-1 and TRBJ1-1; a weak D match, TRBD1 (6 bases). As DNA, the CDR3 is TGTGCCAGCAGTGAATCCCAGGGGTACACTGAAGCTTTCTTT. Protein product: CASSESQGYTEAFF.